Described below is a single TCR beta chain sequence and its context. The source of the sample is a study of blood T cell repertoires in COVID-19. For the study at large: Samples representing acute and convalescent COVID-19 were sourced from the United States, Italy and Spain. PBMCs, B-cell-depleted T cells, or T cells provided the cDNA or gDNA that made up the material.

The V gene's germline CDR1 is DFQATT and CDR2 SNEGSKA (reference sequence). This CDR3 spans 13 amino acids. The ends were cut back, 3 bases at V and 5 bases at J, with 13 bases in the middle. In the authors' methods: Nucleated cell counts were estimated from reference gene primer amplification. Profiled with immunoSEQ multiplex PCR; TCRdb holds only in-frame clones, not every one. That table is the source of V, J and clone size, and D and trimming were worked out from the DNA. The table shows under 300,000 clones, with roughly 80% occurring only once. Those enrolled in Seattle joined during active infection and were followed longitudinally afterward.

The material sequenced was peripheral blood. V gene TRBV20-1 combines with J gene TRBJ2-5; perhaps TRBD1 as D (6 bases). The sequence came from a human donor with COVID-19, enrolled during active disease. The donor label of this sample is uncertain. DNA of the CDR3: TGCAGTGCTAGTTCAGACAGGTTGGAGACCCAGTACTTC. As protein: CSASSDRLETQYF.